Below, 20 T cell receptor beta chains from the same sample are listed, as sequenced in a study of blood T cell repertoires in COVID-19. TCRdb's copy holds only in-frame clones and misses some; the assay was immunoSEQ multiplex PCR. Of 53,000 or so clones listed, 90% are singletons. The sample comprised peripheral blood. These receptor sequences come from a man aged 35-49 years with acute or convalescent COVID-19.

The chain employs TRBV15 and TRBJ2-1, with TRBD2 as a possible D gene (6 bases). The V and J ends lost 0 bases and 0 bases respectively, with 9 bases between them. CDR1 LNHNV and CDR2 YYDKDF come from the germline V gene (reference sequence). The CDR3 is 16 residues long. Written as DNA, the CDR3 is TGTGCCACCAGCAGAGACCGACTAGACTCCTACAATGAGCAGTTCTTC. This gives the protein CATSRDRLDSYNEQFF. The entire variable domain, with the rest obtained from reference TRBV15 and TRBJ2-1, is as follows: DAMVIQNPRYQVTQFGKPVTLSCSQTLNHNVMYWYQQKSSQAPKLLFHYYDKDFNNEADTPDNFQSRRPNTSFCFLDIRSPGLGDTAMYLCATSRDRLDSYNEQFFGPGTRLTVL.

V is TRBV12-5 and J is TRBJ1-2, with TRBD1 as a possible D gene (5 bases). CDR1 and CDR2 from the germline V gene are LGHNT and FRNRAP. The CDR3 covers 11 residues. V gave up 3 bases and J gave up 7 bases, with 6 bases separating them. The CDR3 here is CASGFDSGYTF. The CDR3 nucleotides are TGTGCTAGTGGTTTTGACAGTGGCTACACCTTC.

The chain carries TRBV25-1 and TRBJ1-2, with 7 bases lining up with TRBD1. V trimming: 6 bases; J trimming: 4 bases; junction bases outside the gene matches: 5. Germline CDR1 reads MGHDK; CDR2 reads SYGVNS. The CDR3 is 13 amino acids. CDR3 loop: CASRTEGAYGYTF. CDR3 bases: TGTGCCAGCAGGACGGAGGGGGCCTATGGCTACACCTTC.

The chain has TRBV6-5 and TRBJ1-1; the D gene is possibly TRBD1 (6 bases). V was trimmed by 6 bases and J by 4 bases, leaving 12 bases between them. Looked up from germline, CDR1 is MNHEY and CDR2 is SVGAGI. This CDR3 is built from 13 residues. The CDR3 spells CASRGGGTTEAFF. DNA for the CDR3: TGTGCCAGCAGGGGAGGGGGGACCACTGAAGCTTTCTTT.

The rearrangement joins TRBV3-1 (or the pseudogene TRBV3-2) to TRBJ1-4; the D gene is possibly TRBD1 (5 bases). CDR3 length: 15 residues. Germline CDR1 reads LGHDT; CDR2 reads YNNKEL (reference sequence). V shed 1 base and J shed 3 bases, with 9 bases lying between them. CDR3: CASSQGGGANEKLFF. The CDR3 bases are TGTGCCAGCAGCCAAGGTGGGGGGGCTAATGAAAAACTGTTTTTT.

DNA for the CDR3: TGTGCCAGCAGCCCCTCGGCGGGGGGATTGAACACTGAAGCTTTCTTT. Its translation is CASSPSAGGLNTEAFF. The genes are TRBV3-1 (or the pseudogene TRBV3-2) and TRBJ1-1, with a tentative D call TRBD1 (5 bases). CDR1 LGHDT and CDR2 YNNKEL come from the germline V gene (reference sequence). The V end was cut by 4 bases, the J end by 0 bases, with 15 bases between. CDR3 length equals 16 residues.

This clone was seen only a few times. The rearrangement joins TRBV24-1 to TRBJ1-5; D unresolved. Per germline, CDR1 KGHDR and CDR2 SFDVKD. The CDR3 is made up of 14 amino acids. V gave up 5 bases and J gave up 0 bases, with 7 bases separating them. CDR3 sequence: CATSGANSNQPQHF. The CDR3 region has the DNA TGTGCCACCAGTGGAGCAAATAGCAATCAGCCCCAGCATTTT.

The chain uses TRBV5-1 and TRBJ1-1; TRBD1 aligns across 10 bases. V was pared by 4 bases and J by 6 bases, with 3 bases of the junction left unmatched. Germline V gene data show CDR1 as SGHRS and CDR2 as YFSETQ. The length of the CDR3 is 13 residues. The CDR3 coding sequence is TGCGCCAGCAGCGCGGACAGGGGGTCTGAAGCTTTCTTT. Its protein product is CASSADRGSEAFF.

This chain links TRBV28 with TRBJ2-2, with TRBD2 matching 7 bases. J lost 4 bases, V lost 2 bases, and 7 bases had no gene match. The length of the CDR3 is 16 residues. Germline CDR1 and CDR2: MDHEN and SYDVKM. The CDR3 nucleotides read TGTGCCAGCAGTTTACGAAGCGGGATGGGCACCGGGGAGCTGTTTTTT. It encodes CASSLRSGMGTGELFF. The complete variable domain, with remaining parts taken from reference TRBV28 and TRBJ2-2, reads DVKVTQSSRYLVKRTGEKVFLECVQDMDHENMFWYRQDPGLGLRLIYFSYDVKMKEKGDIPEGYSVSREKKERFSLILESASTNQTSMYLCASSLRSGMGTGELFFGEGSRLTVL.

The chain links TRBV28 to TRBJ1-5; 7 bases match TRBD1. Losses at the gene ends were 7 bases for V and 6 bases for J; bases not matched to a gene: 15. CDR1 MDHEN and CDR2 SYDVKM come from the germline V gene. The CDR3 sequence is 16 residues long. This chain's CDR3 is CASTTRGAGLSQPQHF. CDR3 bases: TGTGCCAGCACCACCAGGGGGGCTGGTTTATCTCAGCCCCAGCATTTT.

The rearrangement uses TRBV6-5 and TRBJ2-5; 10 nucleotides agree with TRBD1. The V segment lost 5 bases and the J segment 7 bases; nucleotides outside the gene matches: 4. Germline CDR1 reads MNHEY; CDR2 reads SVGAGI. The CDR3 loop spans 13 amino acids. CDR3 protein: CASSRDRGGTQYF. The DNA for the CDR3 is TGTGCCAGCAGTAGGGACAGGGGTGGGACCCAGTACTTC.

The J gene is TRBJ1-1, the V gene TRBV12-3 or TRBV12-4; D unresolved. The CDR3 runs 13 residues. Trimming removed 3 bases from V and 0 bases from J, with 5 bases in between. Here the CDR3 DNA reads TGTGCCAGCAGTTTGCAGATGAACACTGAAGCTTTCTTT. This gives the protein CASSLQMNTEAFF.

The rearrangement uses TRBV19 and TRBJ2-4; 8 positions match TRBD2. J lost 7 bases, V lost 3 bases, and 2 bases had no gene match. The CDR3 is made up of 13 amino acids. Germline CDR1 and CDR2: LNHDA and SQIVND (reference sequence). This CDR3 reads CASSITSGNIQYF. CDR3 sequence (DNA): TGTGCCAGTAGTATTACTAGCGGTAACATTCAGTACTTC.

The chain carries TRBV5-4 and TRBJ1-2; 8 bases agree with TRBD1. Germline CDR1 SGHNT, CDR2 YYREEE (reference sequence). The J segment lost 8 bases and the V segment lost 0 bases, leaving 15 bases of the junction unmatched. The CDR3 contains 17 residues. The CDR3 region has the DNA TGTGCCAGCAGCTTGGACGGAGCAGGGGGCCTTCCCCGGGGCTACACCTTC. This codes for CASSLDGAGGLPRGYTF.

The chain has TRBV7-2 and TRBJ2-7, with TRBD2 matching 12 bases. In germline, CDR1 is SGHTA, CDR2 FQGNSA. There are 16 residues in the CDR3. V trimming: 3 bases; J trimming: 7 bases; junction bases outside the gene matches: 10. CDR3 protein: CASSFLSSGRAGEQYF. CDR3 DNA: TGTGCCAGCAGCTTCCTTTCTAGCGGGAGGGCGGGGGAGCAGTACTTC. Combining the CDR3 with reference TRBV7-2 and TRBJ2-7 gives the whole variable domain GAGVSQSPSNKVTEKGKDVELRCDPISGHTALYWYRQSLGQGLEFLIYFQGNSAPDKSGLPSDRFSAERTGGSVSTLTIQRTQQEDSAVYLCASSFLSSGRAGEQYFGPGTRLTVT.

This clone was observed a single time. The chain links TRBV29-1 to TRBJ2-7; 10 nucleotides match TRBD2. Germline V lookup: CDR1 SQVTM, CDR2 ANQGSEA. With 5 bases clipped from V and 0 bases from J, the junction kept 4 bases outside the gene matches. The CDR3 totals 14 residues. The CDR3 region is CSVSGRATSYEQYF. Written as DNA, the CDR3 is TGCAGCGTTAGCGGGAGGGCAACCTCCTACGAGCAGTACTTC.

The J gene is TRBJ1-2, the V gene TRBV29-1, with D tentatively TRBD1 (5 bases). The CDR3 totals 11 residues. The germline gives CDR1 SQVTM, CDR2 ANQGSEA. CDR3 residues: CLGGDVYGYTF. CDR3 coding DNA: TGCCTTGGGGGGGACGTCTATGGCTACACCTTC.

The V and J genes are TRBV27 and TRBJ1-1, with D tentatively TRBD1 (5 bases). The CDR3 is made up of 14 amino acids. Per germline, CDR1 MNHEY and CDR2 SMNVEV (reference sequence). V lost 2 bases to trimming and J lost 5 bases, with 12 bases between them. CDR3 sequence (DNA): TGTGCCAGCAGTTTAAGGGGACTGGGGACTGAAGCTTTCTTT. Protein sequence: CASSLRGLGTEAFF.

The rearrangement joins TRBV6-5 to TRBJ1-2; D is perhaps TRBD1 (6 bases). Looked up from germline, CDR1 is MNHEY and CDR2 is SVGAGI. V lost 6 bases and J 2 bases, leaving 10 bases between the germline ends. CDR3 length: 13 residues. This CDR3 reads CASSQRGNYGYTF. CDR3 bases: TGTGCCAGCAGCCAGAGGGGGAACTATGGCTACACCTTC.

A few counts support this clone. The rearrangement links TRBV6-5 to TRBJ1-2; D perhaps matches TRBD1 (5 bases). CDR1 is MNHEY and CDR2 is SVGAGI in the germline V gene. Trimming took 7 bases from V and 4 from J, leaving 13 bases between them. The CDR3 sequence is 13 residues long. DNA for the CDR3: TGTGCCAGCAATCACGGGGGGTCCTATGGCTACACCTTC. Its translation is CASNHGGSYGYTF.